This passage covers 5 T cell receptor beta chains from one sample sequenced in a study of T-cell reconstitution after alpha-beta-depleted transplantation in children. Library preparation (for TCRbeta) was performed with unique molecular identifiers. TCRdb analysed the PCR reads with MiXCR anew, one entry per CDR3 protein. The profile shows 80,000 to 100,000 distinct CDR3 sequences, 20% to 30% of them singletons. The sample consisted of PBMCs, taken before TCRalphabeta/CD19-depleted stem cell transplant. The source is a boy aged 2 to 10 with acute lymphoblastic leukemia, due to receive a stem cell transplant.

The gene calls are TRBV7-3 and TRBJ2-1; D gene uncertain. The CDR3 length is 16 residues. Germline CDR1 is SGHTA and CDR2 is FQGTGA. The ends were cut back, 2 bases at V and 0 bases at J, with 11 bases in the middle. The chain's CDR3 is CASSLVGGASYNEQFF. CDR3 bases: TGTGCCAGCAGCTTAGTGGGCGGAGCCTCCTACAATGAGCAGTTCTTC.

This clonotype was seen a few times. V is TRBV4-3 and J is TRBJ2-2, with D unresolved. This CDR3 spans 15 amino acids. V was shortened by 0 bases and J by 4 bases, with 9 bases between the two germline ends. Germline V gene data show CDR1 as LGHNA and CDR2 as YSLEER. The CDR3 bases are TGCGCCAGCAGCCAAGATGAGAGCGTCACCGGGGAGCTGTTTTTT. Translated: CASSQDESVTGELFF.

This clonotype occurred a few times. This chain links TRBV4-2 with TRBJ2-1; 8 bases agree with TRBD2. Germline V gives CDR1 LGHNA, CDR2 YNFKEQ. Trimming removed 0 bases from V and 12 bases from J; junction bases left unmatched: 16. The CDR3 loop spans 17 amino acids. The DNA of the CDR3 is TGTGCCAGCAGCCAAGATTCCCCATCTAGCGGGCACCGAGGGCAGTTCTTC. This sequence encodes CASSQDSPSSGHRGQFF.

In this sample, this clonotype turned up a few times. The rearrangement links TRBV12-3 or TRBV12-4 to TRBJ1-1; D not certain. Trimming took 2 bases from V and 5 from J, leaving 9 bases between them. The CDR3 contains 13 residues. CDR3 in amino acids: CASSLLLGTEAFF. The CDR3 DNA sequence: TGTGCCAGCAGTTTACTGTTGGGAACTGAAGCTTTCTTT.

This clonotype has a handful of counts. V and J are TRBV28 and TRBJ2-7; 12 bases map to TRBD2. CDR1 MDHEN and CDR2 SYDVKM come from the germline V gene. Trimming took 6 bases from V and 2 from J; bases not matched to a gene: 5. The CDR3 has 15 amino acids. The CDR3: CASRTSGSIAYEQYF. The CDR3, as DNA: TGTGCCAGCAGGACTAGCGGGAGCATCGCCTACGAGCAGTACTTC. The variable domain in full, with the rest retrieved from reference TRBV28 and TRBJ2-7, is DVKVTQSSRYLVKRTGEKVFLECVQDMDHENMFWYRQDPGLGLRLIYFSYDVKMKEKGDIPEGYSVSREKKERFSLILESASTNQTSMYLCASRTSGSIAYEQYFGPGTRLTVT.